What follows is one TCR beta chain and its context. Antigen specificity is unknown. The data derive from a study of cytomegalovirus exposure and HLA in healthy donors. Broader study findings: According to an earlier analysis, most TCR beta V segments yielded productive rearrangements about 90% or about 30% of the time. Researchers reportedly found TCR beta sequences accurately predicted most subjects' HLA-A and HLA-B alleles. CMV antigen specificity was confirmed in vitro for a few CMV-associated chains. Later, an analysis showed that TCR beta chains associated with HLA were more clonally expanded than others that were equally common.

The study ran its PCR with 60 Vbeta and 13 Jbeta primers. Assay: immunoSEQ multiplex PCR; the TCRdb copy retains only in-frame clones and omits some. The sample totals more than 95,000 clones. Germline V gene sequence: CDR1 GTSNPN, CDR2 SVGIG (reference sequence). Trimming removed 3 bases at V and 2 bases at J, with 17 bases between. CDR3 size: 16 residues. Sequencing was done on a sample of PBMCs. V gene TRBV30 combines with J gene TRBJ1-5, with a weak D call TRBD1 (5 bases). This sequence was found in a man aged 18-30 years in good health and CMV-seronegative. In DNA, the CDR3 is TGTGCCTGGAGCGGGGGGGAAGATTGGGGCAATCAGCCCCAGCATTTT. Residues: CAWSGGEDWGNQPQHF.